A selection of T cell receptor beta chains follows, all from one sample in a study of lymphopenia after photon versus proton radiotherapy. Using immunoSEQ multiplex PCR, the repertoire was profiled, and TCRdb retains in-frame clones only, with some absent. The table lists 150,000 to 200,000 clones, roughly nine tenths of them singletons, with approximately 4.8% in the top ten. The specimen comprised peripheral blood, sampled from a patient treated with photon-based radiotherapy. The receptors shown here come from a man aged 45 to 65 with gastric cancer. Both conserved end residues are part of each CDR3. The D gene is left open where the match is weak. Clone size is not always given. Where it is, it says once, few, many or a class for expanded clones.

V gene	D gene	clone size	J gene	CDR3 DNA	CDR3 protein
TRBV5-1	.	.	TRBJ1-5	TGCGCCAGCAGAACCGACAGTGGTCGCAATCAGCCCCAGCATTTT	CASRTDSGRNQPQHF
TRBV11-3	.	once	TRBJ2-3	TGTGCCAGCAGCTTAGGCCTTAGGAACACAGATACGCAGTATTTT	CASSLGLRNTDTQYF
TRBV9	.	few	TRBJ1-5	TGTGCCAGCAGCGTGCAGGACAATCAGCCCCAGCATTTT	CASSVQDNQPQHF
TRBV19	.	.	TRBJ2-3	TGTGCCAGTAGTATTGCTACACCAACTCAGGAGGCGCAGTATTTT	CASSIATPTQEAQYF
TRBV2	TRBD2	.	TRBJ2-2	TGTGCCAGCAGGGGGACTACGCAGAACACCGGGGAGCTGTTTTTT	CASRGTTQNTGELFF
TRBV6-5	.	.	TRBJ2-2	TGTGCCAGCTTTGGGACAATCACCGGGGAGCTGTTTTTT	CASFGTITGELFF
TRBV5-6	.	.	TRBJ1-3	TGTGCCAGTTCCCAGGGCCGAAGCTCTGGAAACACCATATATTTT	CASSQGRSSGNTIYF
TRBV28	.	.	TRBJ1-5	TGTGCCAGCCGGGAGTCTTATCAGCCCCAGCATTTT	CASRESYQPQHF
TRBV25-1	.	.	TRBJ2-7	TGTGCCAGCAGTGACGACAGCTACGAGCAGTACTTC	CASSDDSYEQYF
TRBV19	.	.	TRBJ2-1	TGTGCCAGCGGGGCTGACGGGGAGTTGTGGAATGAGCAGTTCTTC	CASGADGELWNEQFF
TRBV30	TRBD1	few	TRBJ2-3	TGTGCCTGGAGGGGACAGGGGATAGATACGCAGTATTTT	CAWRGQGIDTQYF
TRBV18	.	.	TRBJ1-5	TGTGCCAGCTCACCAAAGGAATTTAATCAGCCCCAGCATTTT	CASSPKEFNQPQHF
TRBV2	.	.	TRBJ1-1	TGTGCCAGCAGTGAACTCAGGGACTTAGGCGCTTTCTTT	CASSELRDLGAFF
TRBV6-4	TRBD2	.	TRBJ2-1	TGTGCCAGCAGTGACGAGGCGGGAGCTCGGCACAATGAGCAGTTCTTC	CASSDEAGARHNEQFF
TRBV19	.	.	TRBJ1-5	TGTGCCAGTATCGACCTCGGTGCAGGCCAGTATCAGCCCCAGCATTTT	CASIDLGAGQYQPQHF
TRBV27	.	once	TRBJ2-3	TGTGCCAGCAGTTTCGGTCGGGACATAGATACGCAGTATTTT	CASSFGRDIDTQYF
TRBV7-2	.	.	TRBJ1-4	TGTGCCAGCAGCCCGGACGGGACATCAAATGAAAAACTGTTTTTT	CASSPDGTSNEKLFF
TRBV2	.	.	TRBJ1-5	TGTGCCAGCAGTGGCGGGGGAACGGGCAATCAGCCCCAGCATTTT	CASSGGGTGNQPQHF
TRBV28	.	.	TRBJ2-7	TGTGCCAGCAGTTCCCTTCGGGACCGTCCCTACGAGCAGTACTTC	CASSSLRDRPYEQYF
TRBV7-9	TRBD2	.	TRBJ2-7	TGTGCCAGCAGCATGACTAGCGGGACGTCCTACGAGCAGTACTTC	CASSMTSGTSYEQYF
TRBV4-2	TRBD1	.	TRBJ1-4	TGTGCCAGCAGCCAGGCAAAGGGGGCAGCAAATGAAAAACTGTTTTTT	CASSQAKGAANEKLFF
TRBV6-5	.	.	TRBJ2-7	TGTGCCAGCAGTTACTCGGAGGGCAGCTACGAGCAGTACTTC	CASSYSEGSYEQYF
TRBV4-2	.	once	TRBJ1-1	TGTGCCAGCAGCCAAGATCCGACGGCTAAAGCTTTCTTT	CASSQDPTAKAFF
TRBV25-1	TRBD1	.	TRBJ2-7	TGTGCCAGCAGCCGGACAGGGGCCCCGTACGAGCAGTACTTC	CASSRTGAPYEQYF
TRBV18	.	.	TRBJ1-1	TGTGCCAGCTCTTGGGGGCCGGTGAACACTGAAGCTTTCTTT	CASSWGPVNTEAFF
TRBV11-2	.	.	TRBJ1-2	TGTGCCAGCTGGAGGGATGGCTACACCTTC	CASWRDGYTF
TRBV7-2	.	.	TRBJ2-7	TGTGCCAGCAGCTTAGCCCACAGGGGCTATACTAGCGTGTACGAGCAGTACTTC	CASSLAHRGYTSVYEQYF
TRBV9	.	.	TRBJ1-4	TGTGCCAGCAGCTCCGGGACACTTAATGAAAAACTGTTTTTT	CASSSGTLNEKLFF
TRBV11-2	.	.	TRBJ2-7	TGTGCCAGCAGCTTCCAGCCGGCAGGGTCCTACGAGCAGTACTTC	CASSFQPAGSYEQYF
TRBV27	TRBD1	.	TRBJ1-2	TGTGCCAGCAGTTTTGGGGGACAGGGAGATGGCTACACCTTC	CASSFGGQGDGYTF
TRBV7-2	TRBD2	few	TRBJ2-5	TGTGCCAGCAGCCGTAGCGGGAATTCGGAGACCCAGTACTTC	CASSRSGNSETQYF
TRBV7-2	.	.	TRBJ2-1	TGTGCCAGCAGCTTAAGCGGCACGAGCTCCTACAATGAGCAGTTCTTC	CASSLSGTSSYNEQFF
TRBV20-1	.	few	TRBJ2-5	TGCAGTGCTGCCCCGGAAGAGACCCAGTACTTC	CSAAPEETQYF
TRBV11-2	.	.	TRBJ1-2	TGTGCCAGCAGCTTAGATCCCGGACGGCGCTATGGCTACACCTTC	CASSLDPGRRYGYTF
TRBV7-3	.	.	TRBJ2-1	TGTGCCAGCAGCTTAAACTGGAATCCAAACAATGAGCAGTTCTTC	CASSLNWNPNNEQFF
TRBV6-5	TRBD1	.	TRBJ1-2	TGTGCCAGCAGAGCTTCGGGACAGGGACAAGGCTACACCTTC	CASRASGQGQGYTF
TRBV19	.	.	TRBJ1-4	TGTGCCAGTTACCCGAATTCTGCAACTAATGAAAAACTGTTTTTT	CASYPNSATNEKLFF
TRBV5-5	.	.	TRBJ2-7	TGTGCCAGCAGCTTAAGGACCGCCGACTCCTACGAGCAGTACTTC	CASSLRTADSYEQYF
TRBV27	TRBD1	.	TRBJ1-5	TGTGCCAGCAGCATTACAGGGGAAAATCAGCCCCAGCATTTT	CASSITGENQPQHF
TRBV4-3	TRBD1	.	TRBJ2-7	TGCGCCAGCAGCCAAGATGAGGCGCAGGGGGCTAGGGAGCAGTACTTC	CASSQDEAQGAREQYF
TRBV10-3	TRBD2	.	TRBJ2-1	TGTGCCATCAGTGACCCGGGACTAGCGGGAGGCAATGAGCAGTTCTTC	CAISDPGLAGGNEQFF
TRBV6-5	TRBD1	.	TRBJ1-1	TGTGCCAGCAGTCCCTCACAGGGGTGGAACACTGAAGCTTTCTTT	CASSPSQGWNTEAFF
TRBV7-3	.	.	TRBJ1-1	TGTGCCAGCAGCCACCTCGGGGGGGCTAACACTGAAGCTTTCTTT	CASSHLGGANTEAFF
TRBV6-6	.	.	TRBJ1-2	TGTGCCAGCAGCCCCGGACAGACGCTAGGCTATGGCTACACCTTC	CASSPGQTLGYGYTF
TRBV5-4	.	.	TRBJ2-1	TGTGCCAGCAGCTTGGAGGCTAGCAGGAATGAGCAGTTCTTC	CASSLEASRNEQFF
TRBV5-5	.	.	TRBJ2-7	TGTGCCAGCAGCTTGGGAGGTGGAACCTACGAGCAGTACTTC	CASSLGGGTYEQYF
TRBV6-1	TRBD1	.	TRBJ1-1	TGTGCCAGCACCCCAGGGGGAGCTTACACTGAAGCTTTCTTT	CASTPGGAYTEAFF
TRBV7-2	.	once	TRBJ2-3	TGTGCCAGCAGCGCTACCTCTAGATCGGATACGCAGTATTTT	CASSATSRSDTQYF
TRBV27	.	.	TRBJ2-1	TGTGCCAGCAGGGGCACTAGCCCGGGTGAGCAGTTCTTC	CASRGTSPGEQFF
TRBV6-4	.	.	TRBJ2-1	TGTGCCGCCGTCTTCCCCCAAATTTTAGCGGACAATGAGCAGTTCTTC	CAAVFPQILADNEQFF
TRBV5-4	.	.	TRBJ2-1	TGTGCCAGCAGCTTGGGGGGTAGCGGCTACAATGAGCAGTTCTTC	CASSLGGSGYNEQFF
TRBV19	TRBD2	.	TRBJ2-1	TGTGCCAGTAGTATCGCCCTAGCGGAGTACCCTATCCATGAGCAGTTCTTC	CASSIALAEYPIHEQFF
TRBV30	TRBD1	.	TRBJ2-7	TGTGCCTGGAGCCCAGGGGGCTCCTACGAGCAGTACTTC	CAWSPGGSYEQYF
TRBV18	TRBD2	.	TRBJ2-3	TGTGCCAGCTACCCGCAGAGGATAGCGGGAGTCTCCACAGATACGCAGTATTTT	CASYPQRIAGVSTDTQYF
TRBV9	.	.	TRBJ2-3	TGTGCCAGCAGCGCCGGTGCATGGGAGGATACGCAGTATTTT	CASSAGAWEDTQYF
TRBV10-3	TRBD2	.	TRBJ2-5	TGTGCCACAACGGGGGAGGGAGAGACCCAGTACTTC	CATTGEGETQYF
TRBV29-1	.	.	TRBJ2-5	TGCAGCGTTGGCATCTCGGGGGAGACCCAGTACTTC	CSVGISGETQYF